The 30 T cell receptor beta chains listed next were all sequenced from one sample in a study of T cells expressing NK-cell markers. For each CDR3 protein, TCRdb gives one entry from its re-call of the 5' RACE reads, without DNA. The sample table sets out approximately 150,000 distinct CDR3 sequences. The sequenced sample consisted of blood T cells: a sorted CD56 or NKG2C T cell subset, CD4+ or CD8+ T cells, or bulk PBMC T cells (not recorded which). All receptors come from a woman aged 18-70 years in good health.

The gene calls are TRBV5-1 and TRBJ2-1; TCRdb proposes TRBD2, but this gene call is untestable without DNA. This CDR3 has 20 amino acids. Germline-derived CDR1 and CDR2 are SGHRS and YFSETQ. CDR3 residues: CASSPGGAGGRTSSYNEQFF.

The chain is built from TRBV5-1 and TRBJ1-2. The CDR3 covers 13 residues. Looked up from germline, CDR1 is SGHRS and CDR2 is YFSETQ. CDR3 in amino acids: CASSSGSDYGYTF. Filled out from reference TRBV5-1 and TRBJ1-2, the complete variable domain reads KAGVTQTPRYLIKTRGQQVTLSCSPISGHRSVSWYQQTPGQGLQFLFEYFSETQRNKGNFPGRFSGRQFSNSRSEMNVSTLELGDSALYLCASSSGSDYGYTFGSGTRLTVV.

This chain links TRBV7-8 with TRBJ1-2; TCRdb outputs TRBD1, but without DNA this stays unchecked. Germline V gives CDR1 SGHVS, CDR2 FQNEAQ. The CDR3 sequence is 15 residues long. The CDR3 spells CASSRATGTGYGYTF. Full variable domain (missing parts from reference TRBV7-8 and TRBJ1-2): GAGVSQSPRYKVAKRGQDVALRCDPISGHVSLFWYQQALGQGPEFLTYFQNEAQLDKSGLPSDRFFAERPEGSVSTLKIQRTQQEDSAVYLCASSRATGTGYGYTFGSGTRLTVV.

The CDR3 region is CASSEDRDTGELFF. The genes are TRBV25-1 and TRBJ2-2; TCRdb designates TRBD1, a call that cannot be tested without DNA. CDR1 is MGHDK, CDR2 SYGVNS, per germline. The CDR3 contains 14 residues. Full variable domain (remainder filled in from reference TRBV25-1 and TRBJ2-2): EADIYQTPRYLVIGTGKKITLECSQTMGHDKMYWYQQDPGMELHLIHYSYGVNSTEKGDLSSESTVSRIRTEHFPLTLESARPSHTSQYLCASSEDRDTGELFFGEGSRLTVL.

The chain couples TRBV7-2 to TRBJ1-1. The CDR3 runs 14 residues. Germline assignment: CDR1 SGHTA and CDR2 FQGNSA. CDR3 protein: CASSFYAGNTEAFF.

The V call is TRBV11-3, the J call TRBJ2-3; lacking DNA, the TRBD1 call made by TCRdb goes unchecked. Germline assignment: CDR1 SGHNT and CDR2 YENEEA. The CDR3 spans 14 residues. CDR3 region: CASSLGDRGGTQYF.

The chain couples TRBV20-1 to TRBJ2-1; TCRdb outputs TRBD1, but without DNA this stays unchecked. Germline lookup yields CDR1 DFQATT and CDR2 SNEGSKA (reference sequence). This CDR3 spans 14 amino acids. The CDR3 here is CSARTPGRVHEQFF.

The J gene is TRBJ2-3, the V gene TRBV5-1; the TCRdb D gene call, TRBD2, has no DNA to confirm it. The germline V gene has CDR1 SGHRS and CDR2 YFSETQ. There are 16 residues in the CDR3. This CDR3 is CASSTSLAGRTDTQYF.

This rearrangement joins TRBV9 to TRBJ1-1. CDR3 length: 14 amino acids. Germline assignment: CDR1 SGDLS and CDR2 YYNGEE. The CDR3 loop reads CASSPLTGYTEAFF.

The CDR3 sequence is CASSRLISGELFF. The chain carries TRBV12-3 or TRBV12-4 and TRBJ2-2. The CDR3 loop spans 13 amino acids.

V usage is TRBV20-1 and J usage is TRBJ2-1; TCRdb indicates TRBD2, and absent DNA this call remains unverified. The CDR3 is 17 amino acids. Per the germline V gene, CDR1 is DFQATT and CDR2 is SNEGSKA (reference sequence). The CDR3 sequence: CSARGPTSGASYNEQFF.

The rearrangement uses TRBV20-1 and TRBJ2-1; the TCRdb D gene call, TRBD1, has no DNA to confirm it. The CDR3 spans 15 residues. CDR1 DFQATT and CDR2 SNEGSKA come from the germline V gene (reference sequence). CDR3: CSAGRTGGRNNEQFF.

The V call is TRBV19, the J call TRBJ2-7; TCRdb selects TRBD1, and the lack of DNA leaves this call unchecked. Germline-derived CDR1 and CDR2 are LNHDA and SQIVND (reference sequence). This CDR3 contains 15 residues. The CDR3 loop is CASSPPGTVPYEQYF.

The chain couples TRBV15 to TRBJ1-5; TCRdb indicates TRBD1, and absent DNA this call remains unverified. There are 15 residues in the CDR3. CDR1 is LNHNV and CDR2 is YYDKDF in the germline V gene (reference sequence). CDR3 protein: CATSALPRRDQPQHF.

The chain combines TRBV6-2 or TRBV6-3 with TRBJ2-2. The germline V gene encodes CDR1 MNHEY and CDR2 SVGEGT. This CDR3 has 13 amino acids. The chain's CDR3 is CASSYIGFGELFF.

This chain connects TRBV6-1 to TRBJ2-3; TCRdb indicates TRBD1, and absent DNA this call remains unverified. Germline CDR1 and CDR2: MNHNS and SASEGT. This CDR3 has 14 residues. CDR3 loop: CASRSRETTDTQYF.

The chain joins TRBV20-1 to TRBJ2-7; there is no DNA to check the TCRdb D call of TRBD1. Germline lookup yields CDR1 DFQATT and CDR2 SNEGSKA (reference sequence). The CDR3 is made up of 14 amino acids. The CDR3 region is CSASQVGGNYEQYF.

The CDR3 region is CASSPTSGTDTQYF. The J gene is TRBJ2-3, the V gene TRBV5-1; TCRdb picks TRBD2, but there is no DNA to check that call. CDR1 and CDR2 (germline): SGHRS, YFSETQ. CDR3 length equals 14 residues.

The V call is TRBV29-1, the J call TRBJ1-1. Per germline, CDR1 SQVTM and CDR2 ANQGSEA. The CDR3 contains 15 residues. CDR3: CSAGSGWGMNTEAFF. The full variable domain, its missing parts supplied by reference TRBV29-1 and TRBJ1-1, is SAVISQKPSRDICQRGTSLTIQCQVDSQVTMMFWYRQQPGQSLTLIATANQGSEATYESGFVIDKFPISRPNLTFSTLTVSNMSPEDSSIYLCSAGSGWGMNTEAFFGQGTRLTVV.

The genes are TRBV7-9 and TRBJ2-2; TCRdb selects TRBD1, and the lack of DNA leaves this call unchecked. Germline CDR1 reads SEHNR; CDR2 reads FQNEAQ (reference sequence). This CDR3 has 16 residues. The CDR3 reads CASSLDPGGNTGELFF.

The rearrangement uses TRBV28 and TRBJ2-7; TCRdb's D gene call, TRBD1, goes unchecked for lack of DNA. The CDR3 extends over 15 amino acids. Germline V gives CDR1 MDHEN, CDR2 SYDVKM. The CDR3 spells CASSGAVPRLWEQYF.

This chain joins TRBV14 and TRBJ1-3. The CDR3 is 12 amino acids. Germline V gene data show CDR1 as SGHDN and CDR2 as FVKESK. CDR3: CASSNLPNTIYF. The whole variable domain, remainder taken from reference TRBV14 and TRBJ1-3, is EAGVTQFPSHSVIEKGQTVTLRCDPISGHDNLYWYRRVMGKEIKFLLHFVKESKQDESGMPNNRFLAERTGGTYSTLKVQPAELEDSGVYFCASSNLPNTIYFGEGSWLTVV.

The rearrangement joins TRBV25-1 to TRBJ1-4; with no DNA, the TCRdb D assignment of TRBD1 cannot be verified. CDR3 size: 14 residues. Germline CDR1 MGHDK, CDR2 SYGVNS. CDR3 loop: CASSETGNQEKLFF. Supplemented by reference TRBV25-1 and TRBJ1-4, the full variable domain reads EADIYQTPRYLVIGTGKKITLECSQTMGHDKMYWYQQDPGMELHLIHYSYGVNSTEKGDLSSESTVSRIRTEHFPLTLESARPSHTSQYLCASSETGNQEKLFFGSGTQLSVL.

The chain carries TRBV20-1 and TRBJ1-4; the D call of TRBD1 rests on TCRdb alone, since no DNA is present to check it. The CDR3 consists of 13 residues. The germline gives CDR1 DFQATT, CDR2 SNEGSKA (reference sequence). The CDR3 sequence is CSAFRGQFEKLFF.

The CDR3: CASSISGGPLGEQFF. The rearrangement links TRBV7-3 to TRBJ2-1; with no DNA, the TCRdb D assignment of TRBD1 cannot be verified. Germline lookup yields CDR1 SGHTA and CDR2 FQGTGA. This CDR3 comprises 15 residues.

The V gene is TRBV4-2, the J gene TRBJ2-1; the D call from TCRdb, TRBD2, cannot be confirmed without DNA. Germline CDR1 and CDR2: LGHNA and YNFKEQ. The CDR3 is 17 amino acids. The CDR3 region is CASSQDWREGAYNEQFF.

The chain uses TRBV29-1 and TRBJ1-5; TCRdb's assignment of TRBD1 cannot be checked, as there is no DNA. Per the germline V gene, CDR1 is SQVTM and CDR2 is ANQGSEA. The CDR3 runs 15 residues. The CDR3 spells CSVVPGQGGDQPQHF.

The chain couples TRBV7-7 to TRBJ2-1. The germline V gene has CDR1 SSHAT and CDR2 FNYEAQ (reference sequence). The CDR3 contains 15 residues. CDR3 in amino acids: CASSLSLVRSYEQFF.

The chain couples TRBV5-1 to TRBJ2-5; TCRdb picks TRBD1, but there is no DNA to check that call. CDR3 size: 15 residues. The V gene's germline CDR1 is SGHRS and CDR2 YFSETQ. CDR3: CASSLADRDWETQYF.

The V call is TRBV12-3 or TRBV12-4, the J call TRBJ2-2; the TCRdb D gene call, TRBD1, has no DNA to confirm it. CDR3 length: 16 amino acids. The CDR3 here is CASSSPGTGGTGELFF.